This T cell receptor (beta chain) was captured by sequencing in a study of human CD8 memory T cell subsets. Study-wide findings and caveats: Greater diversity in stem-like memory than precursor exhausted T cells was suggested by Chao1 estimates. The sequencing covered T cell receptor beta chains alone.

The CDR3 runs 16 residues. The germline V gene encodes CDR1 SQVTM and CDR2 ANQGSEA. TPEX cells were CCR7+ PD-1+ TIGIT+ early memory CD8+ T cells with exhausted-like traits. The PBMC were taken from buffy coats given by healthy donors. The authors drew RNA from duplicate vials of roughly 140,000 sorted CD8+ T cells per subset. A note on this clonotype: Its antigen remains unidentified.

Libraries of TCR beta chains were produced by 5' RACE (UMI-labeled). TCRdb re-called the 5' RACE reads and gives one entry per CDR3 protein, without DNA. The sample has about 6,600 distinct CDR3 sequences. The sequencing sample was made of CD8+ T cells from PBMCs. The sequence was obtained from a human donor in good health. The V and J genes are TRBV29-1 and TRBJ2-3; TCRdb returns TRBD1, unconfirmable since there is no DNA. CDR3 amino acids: CSVEEARGPGTDTQYF.